The T cell receptor (beta chain) under discussion was sequenced for a study of regulatory T cells in long-lasting Graves disease. The study's findings and limits: New patients shared fewer public clonotypes (approximately 1,000) than persistent patients did (approximately 2,700).

This clonotype was observed many times. The antigen remains undetermined. TCR beta libraries were built with iRepertoire HTBI primers and Arm-PCR of CDR3 regions. A single record per CDR3 protein comes from TCRdb applying MiXCR to the multiplex PCR reads. The sample carries approximately 460,000 distinct CDR3 sequences, about a sixth recorded once. Germline CDR1 reads MNHNS; CDR2 reads SASEGT. CDR3 size: 16 residues. V was clipped by 6 bases and J by 0 bases; unmatched bases: 7. Indicated time point: newly diagnosed GD, antithyroid drugs for less than 3 months. PBMC RNA was the source of the TCR library. This sample was also put to use in a study of T cells in Graves' hyperthyroidism and ophthalmopathy.

This TCR came from a woman aged 25 to 45 with Graves disease. Sequencing used peripheral blood mononuclear cells (PBMCs), obtained at new diagnosis, from a patient treated with antithyroid drugs. The chain joins TRBV6-1 to TRBJ1-4; 7 bases match TRBD1. CDR3 amino acids: CASRPLGTATNEKLFF. CDR3 bases: TGTGCCAGCAGACCCCTCGGGACAGCAACTAATGAAAAACTGTTTTTT.